This entry lists 27 T cell receptor beta chains sequenced from one sample in a study. TCRdb re-called the RT-PCR reads through MiXCR, storing one row per CDR3 protein. The data contain hundreds of thousands of distinct CDR3 sequences, approximately 14% of them singletons. Input material: memory CD4+ T cells from blood. The receptor source for this set is a female donor in good health, serving as a healthy control.

This chain uses TRBV20-1 with TRBJ2-5; D unclear. This CDR3 contains 12 residues. Trimming removed 5 bases from V and 7 bases from J, with 14 bases in between. Germline V gives CDR1 DFQATT, CDR2 SNEGSKA (reference sequence). The CDR3 DNA is TGCAGTGCTCCGGGTCACTTTGGGACCCAGTACTTC. Amino acids: CSAPGHFGTQYF.

This clonotype was counted only a few times. V gene TRBV7-9 combines with J gene TRBJ1-2, with no clear D. CDR3 length equals 12 residues. Between the trimmed V and J ends, which lost 0 bases and 7 bases, there was a span of 6 bases. CDR1 and CDR2 from the germline V gene are SEHNR and FQNEAQ (reference sequence). CDR3 in amino acids: CASSLASTGYTF. CDR3 DNA: TGTGCCAGCAGCTTAGCGAGTACTGGCTACACCTTC.

This clonotype was detected only a few times. This rearrangement joins TRBV7-2 to TRBJ1-4; a possible D gene is TRBD1 (6 bases). The CDR3 is 13 amino acids. Germline CDR1 and CDR2: SGHTA and FQGNSA. V lost 4 bases to trimming and J lost 8 bases, with 11 bases between them. CDR3 in amino acids: CASSSGQGEKLFF. CDR3 coding DNA: TGTGCCAGCAGCTCGGGACAAGGGGAAAAACTGTTTTTT.

The chain joins TRBV20-1 to TRBJ2-5, with D tentatively TRBD1 or TRBD2 (6 bases each). CDR1 DFQATT and CDR2 SNEGSKA come from the germline V gene (reference sequence). The V end was cut by 0 bases, the J end by 5 bases, with 16 bases between. There are 15 residues in the CDR3. DNA for the CDR3: TGCAGTGCTAGAGACCTTCGGGAAGGGGGGGAGACCCAGTACTTC. Residues: CSARDLREGGETQYF.

There are many counts of this clonotype. The rearrangement joins TRBV5-1 to TRBJ2-1; no firm D call. V shed 0 bases and J shed 14 bases, with 15 bases lying between them. The germline V gene has CDR1 SGHRS and CDR2 YFSETQ. The CDR3 covers 13 residues. CDR3 nucleotide sequence: TGCGCCAGCAGCTTGGAGGAGAGGTCCTCCAAGTTCTTC. The encoded protein is CASSLEERSSKFF. The entire variable domain, with the rest obtained from reference TRBV5-1 and TRBJ2-1, is as follows: KAGVTQTPRYLIKTRGQQVTLSCSPISGHRSVSWYQQTPGQGLQFLFEYFSETQRNKGNFPGRFSGRQFSNSRSEMNVSTLELGDSALYLCASSLEERSSKFFGPGTRLTVL.

There are many counts of this clonotype. The chain employs TRBV6-5 and TRBJ2-5, with 10 nucleotides matching TRBD1. The CDR3 consists of 15 residues. Germline V gene lookup returns CDR1 MNHEY and CDR2 SVGAGI. V lost 6 bases to trimming and J lost 1 base; unmatched junction nucleotides: 5. CDR3 DNA sequence: TGTGCCAGCAGGGGGGACAGGGGTCCCCAAGAGACCCAGTACTTC. Encoded protein: CASRGDRGPQETQYF.

The V gene is TRBV24-1, the J gene TRBJ1-2, with D possibly being TRBD1 (5 bases). Per the germline V gene, CDR1 is KGHDR and CDR2 is SFDVKD. V lost 4 bases, J lost 7 bases, and 15 bases lay in between. The CDR3 loop spans 14 amino acids. This CDR3 is CATSEPARGGGYTF. The DNA of the CDR3 is TGTGCCACCAGTGAACCGGCCCGCGGGGGTGGCTACACCTTC.

This clonotype was seen a few times. V is TRBV7-3 and J is TRBJ2-5, with D possibly TRBD2 on 7 matching bases. Germline assignment: CDR1 SGHTA and CDR2 FQGTGA. This CDR3 region has 15 residues. The germline V and J ends were trimmed by 1 base and 7 bases, with 16 bases remaining between them. This CDR3 reads CASSLKGGRLATQYF. Here the CDR3 DNA reads TGTGCCAGCAGCTTAAAGGGGGGGAGGTTAGCGACCCAGTACTTC.

This clonotype turned up a few times. The genes are TRBV10-3 and TRBJ2-5; D remains ambiguous. Trimming removed 8 bases at V and 3 bases at J, with 10 bases between. The CDR3 runs to 12 residues. Germline V lookup: CDR1 ENHRY, CDR2 SYGVKD. CDR3 coding DNA: TGTGCCATCGCTTTCGATGAAGAGACCCAGTACTTC. It yields the protein CAIAFDEETQYF.

The V call is TRBV7-9, the J call TRBJ2-1; D not resolved. The CDR3 totals 16 residues. V was cut by 1 base and J by 4 bases, with 14 bases left in between. CDR1 is SEHNR, CDR2 FQNEAQ, per germline (reference sequence). The CDR3 reads CASSLVGRQKYNEQFF. CDR3 in DNA: TGTGCCAGCAGCTTAGTGGGTCGTCAGAAATACAATGAGCAGTTCTTC.

V usage is TRBV10-3 and J usage is TRBJ2-3; D not resolved. The length of the CDR3 is 15 residues. In germline, CDR1 is ENHRY, CDR2 SYGVKD. V was trimmed by 5 bases and J by 9 bases, leaving 21 bases between them. CDR3 nucleotides: TGTGCCATCAGTCCCGGGTGGGTCTCCGACGTCACGCAGTATTTT. It is translated as CAISPGWVSDVTQYF.

This clonotype appeared many times. This chain uses TRBV29-1 with TRBJ1-4; a weak D match, TRBD1 (6 bases). CDR1 and CDR2 (germline): SQVTM, ANQGSEA. The germline V and J ends were trimmed by 3 bases and 8 bases, with 13 bases remaining between them. This CDR3 comprises 13 residues. Here the CDR3 reads CSVEARGGEKLFF. CDR3 sequence (DNA): TGCAGCGTTGAGGCCAGGGGTGGGGAAAAACTGTTTTTT.

There are many counts of this clonotype. This chain links TRBV20-1 with TRBJ2-1; 7 bases map to TRBD2. The CDR3 length is 14 residues. Germline V gene lookup returns CDR1 DFQATT and CDR2 SNEGSKA (reference sequence). After removal of 6 bases from V and 6 bases from J, the junction contained 11 bases not matched to a gene. The chain's CDR3 is CSASGDQLVNEQFF. The CDR3 nucleotides are TGCAGTGCCAGCGGGGACCAGTTAGTCAATGAGCAGTTCTTC.

In this sample, this clonotype turned up a few times. The chain carries TRBV11-3 and TRBJ2-2; D remains ambiguous. V dropped 2 bases and J dropped 6 bases, with 10 bases sitting between them. Germline values: CDR1 SGHNT, CDR2 YENEEA. The CDR3 contains 14 residues. The CDR3 DNA sequence: TGTGCCAGCAGCTTAAATACGGATCCCGGGGAGCTGTTTTTT. The encoded protein is CASSLNTDPGELFF. The full variable domain, rest sourced from reference TRBV11-3 and TRBJ2-2, is EAGVVQSPRYKIIEKKQPVAFWCNPISGHNTLYWYLQNLGQGPELLIRYENEEAVDDSQLPKDRFSAERLKGVDSTLKIQPAELGDSAVYLCASSLNTDPGELFFGEGSRLTVL.

The V gene is TRBV15, the J gene TRBJ2-5; 11 positions match TRBD1. Germline CDR1 and CDR2: LNHNV and YYDKDF (reference sequence). The ends lost 3 bases at V and 5 bases at J; junction bases unmatched: 11. The CDR3 contains 17 residues. The CDR3 sequence is CATSSNPGQGGGETQYF. The CDR3, as DNA: TGTGCCACCAGCAGTAATCCGGGACAGGGGGGCGGGGAGACCCAGTACTTC.

Written as DNA, the CDR3 is TGTGCCAGCAGCAAAGCCCTAGCGGGAGGCCCCTACGAGCAGTACTTC. This gives the protein CASSKALAGGPYEQYF. This chain connects TRBV4-2 to TRBJ2-7, with 11 bases fitting TRBD2. Looked up from germline, CDR1 is LGHNA and CDR2 is YNFKEQ. The CDR3 is made up of 16 amino acids. The trim removed 5 bases at V and 2 bases at J, leaving 8 bases unmatched.

This clonotype showed up many times. The chain joins TRBV15 to TRBJ1-1, with D uncertain. The CDR3 contains 15 residues. Germline loops: CDR1 LNHNV, CDR2 YYDKDF (reference sequence). V dropped 0 bases and J dropped 4 bases, with 12 bases sitting between them. This CDR3 reads CATSRDNAGTTEAFF. The CDR3 DNA reads as TGTGCCACCAGCAGAGATAACGCGGGTACCACTGAAGCTTTCTTT.

This clonotype was seen a few times. The chain combines TRBV19 with TRBJ2-2; 7 bases align to TRBD1. Trimming took 5 bases from V and 9 from J; bases not matched to a gene: 9. Germline CDR1 reads LNHDA; CDR2 reads SQIVND (reference sequence). The CDR3 loop spans 14 amino acids. CDR3 DNA sequence: TGTGCCAGTAGTTCATACCGGGACAGCCGGGAGCTGTTTTTT. Amino acids: CASSSYRDSRELFF.

This clonotype was found many times. The chain recombines TRBV5-6 with TRBJ1-1; TRBD1 might be the D (6 bases). CDR3 length: 14 residues. V was cut by 2 bases and J by 4 bases, with 12 bases left in between. CDR1 is SGHDT and CDR2 is YYEEEE in the germline V gene. The CDR3 nucleotides read TGTGCCAGCAGCTTTTTCCAGGGGATCACTGAAGCTTTCTTT. This encodes CASSFFQGITEAFF.

This clonotype showed up just a few times. The chain recombines TRBV7-2 with TRBJ1-1; D not certain. This CDR3 has 13 amino acids. Trimming shortened V by 5 bases and J by 0 bases, and 7 bases separated the two germline ends. CDR1 is SGHTA, CDR2 FQGNSA, per germline. In nucleotides, the CDR3 is TGTGCCAGCAGCATAAGCATGAACACTGAAGCTTTCTTT. It codes for CASSISMNTEAFF.

The sample holds many counts of this clonotype. The chain recombines TRBV6-6 with TRBJ1-5; tentative D call: TRBD1 (5 bases). Trimming shortened V by 7 bases and J by 6 bases, and 13 bases separated the two germline ends. CDR3 length: 13 residues. Germline V gene data show CDR1 as MNHNY and CDR2 as SVGAGI (reference sequence). The CDR3 sequence: CASTEQGGQPQHF. The CDR3 coding sequence is TGTGCCAGCACCGAGCAGGGAGGTCAGCCCCAGCATTTT.

The rearrangement uses TRBV6-2 or TRBV6-3 and TRBJ1-1; D uncertain. There are 14 residues in the CDR3. CDR1 MNHEY and CDR2 SVGEGT come from the germline V gene. Trimming took off 2 bases at V and 0 bases at J, with 7 bases between the two ends. CDR3 sequence (DNA): TGTGCCAGCAGTTACGTGTCCTTGAACACTGAAGCTTTCTTT. Translating it yields CASSYVSLNTEAFF.

This clonotype was counted many times. V and J are TRBV12-3 or TRBV12-4 and TRBJ2-7; unclear D gene. Between the trimmed V and J ends, which lost 5 bases and 6 bases, there was a span of 11 bases. The CDR3 has 12 residues. The CDR3 DNA follows: TGTGCCAGCAGTCGATCCACTCGCGAGCAGTACTTC. Amino acids: CASSRSTREQYF.

This clonotype was found many times. This chain connects TRBV10-3 to TRBJ2-1; no firm D call. CDR1 ENHRY and CDR2 SYGVKD come from the germline V gene. V lost 10 bases and J 3 bases, leaving 13 bases between the germline ends. CDR3 size: 13 residues. The CDR3 spells CATLKTDYNEQFF. The CDR3 DNA is TGTGCCACCCTTAAGACTGACTACAATGAGCAGTTCTTC.

The chain joins TRBV6-2 or TRBV6-3 to TRBJ1-5; D is possibly TRBD1 (6 bases). CDR1 is MNHEY and CDR2 is SVGEGT in the germline V gene. The CDR3 covers 14 residues. The V and J ends lost 2 bases and 6 bases respectively, with 11 bases between them. CDR3 residues: CASSYGGGSQPQHF. DNA of the CDR3: TGTGCCAGCAGTTACGGGGGGGGCAGTCAGCCCCAGCATTTT.

This clonotype was picked up a small number of times. This chain connects TRBV28 to TRBJ1-2, with D uncertain. From germline, CDR1 is MDHEN and CDR2 SYDVKM. V shed 2 bases and J shed 3 bases, with 7 bases lying between them. There are 13 residues in the CDR3. The CDR3, as DNA: TGTGCCAGCAGTTTAGGGATCCACTATGGCTACACCTTC. Translating gives CASSLGIHYGYTF.

Here the CDR3 reads CASSLDQFNGYTF. The CDR3, as DNA: TGTGCCAGCAGCTTGGACCAATTTAATGGCTACACCTTC. The chain has TRBV5-5 and TRBJ1-2; D is uncertain. V was clipped by 0 bases and J by 6 bases, with 9 bases between them. Germline V CDR1 and CDR2: SGHKS, YYEKEE (reference sequence). CDR3 length equals 13 residues.